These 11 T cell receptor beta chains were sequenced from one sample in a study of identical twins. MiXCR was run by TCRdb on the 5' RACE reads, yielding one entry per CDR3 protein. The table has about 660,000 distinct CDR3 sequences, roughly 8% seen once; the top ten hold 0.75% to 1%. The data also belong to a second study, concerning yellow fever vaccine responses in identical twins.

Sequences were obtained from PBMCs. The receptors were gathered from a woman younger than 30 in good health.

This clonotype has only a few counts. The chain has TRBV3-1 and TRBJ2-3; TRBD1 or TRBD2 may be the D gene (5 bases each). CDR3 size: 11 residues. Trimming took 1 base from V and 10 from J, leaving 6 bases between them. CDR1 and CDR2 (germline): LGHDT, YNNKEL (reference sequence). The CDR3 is CASSQGGAQYF. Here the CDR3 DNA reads TGTGCCAGCAGCCAAGGAGGGGCGCAGTATTTT.

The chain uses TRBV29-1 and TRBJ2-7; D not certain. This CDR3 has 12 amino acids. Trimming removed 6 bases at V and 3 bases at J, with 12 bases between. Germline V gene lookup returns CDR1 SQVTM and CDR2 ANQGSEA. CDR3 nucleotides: TGCAGCGTCGTGGAAAACAACTACGAGCAGTACTTC. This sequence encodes CSVVENNYEQYF.

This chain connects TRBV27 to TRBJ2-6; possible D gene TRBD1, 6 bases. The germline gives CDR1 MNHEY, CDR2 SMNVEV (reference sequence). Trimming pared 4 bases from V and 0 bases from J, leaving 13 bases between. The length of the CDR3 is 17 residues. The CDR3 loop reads CASSYRDASSGANVLTF. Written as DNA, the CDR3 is TGTGCCAGCAGTTACAGGGACGCCAGCTCTGGGGCCAACGTCCTGACTTTC.

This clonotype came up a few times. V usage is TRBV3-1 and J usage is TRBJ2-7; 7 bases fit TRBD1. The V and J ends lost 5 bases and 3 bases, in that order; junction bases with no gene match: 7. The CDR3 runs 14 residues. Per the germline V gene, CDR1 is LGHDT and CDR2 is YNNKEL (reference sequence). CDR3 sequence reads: CASSETGTVYEQYF. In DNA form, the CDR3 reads TGTGCCAGCAGCGAAACCGGGACAGTCTACGAGCAGTACTTC.

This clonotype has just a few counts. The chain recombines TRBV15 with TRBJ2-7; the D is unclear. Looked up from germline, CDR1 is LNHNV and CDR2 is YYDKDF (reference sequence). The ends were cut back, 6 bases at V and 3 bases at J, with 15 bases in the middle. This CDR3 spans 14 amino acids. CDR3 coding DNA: TGTGCCACCAGTCGGTCTAGAATGGGCTACGAGCAGTACTTC. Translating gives CATSRSRMGYEQYF.

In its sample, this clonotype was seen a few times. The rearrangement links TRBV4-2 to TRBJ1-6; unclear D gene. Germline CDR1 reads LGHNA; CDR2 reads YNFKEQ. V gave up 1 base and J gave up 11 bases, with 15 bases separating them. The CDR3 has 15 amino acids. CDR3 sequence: CASSQGELGMAPLHF. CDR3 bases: TGTGCCAGCAGCCAAGGGGAGTTGGGGATGGCACCCCTCCACTTT.

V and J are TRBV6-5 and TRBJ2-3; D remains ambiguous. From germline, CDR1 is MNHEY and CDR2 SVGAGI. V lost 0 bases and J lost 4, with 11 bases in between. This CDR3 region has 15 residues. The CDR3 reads CASSYSVRYADTQYF. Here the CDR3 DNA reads TGTGCCAGCAGTTACTCGGTCAGATACGCAGATACGCAGTATTTT.

The CDR3 sequence: CAWSLYGENYGYTF. The CDR3 DNA sequence: TGTGCCTGGAGTCTCTACGGGGAGAACTATGGCTACACCTTC. The chain carries TRBV30 and TRBJ1-2; no clear D gene. This CDR3 contains 14 residues. V was trimmed by 2 bases and J by 2 bases, leaving 12 bases between them. Germline CDR1 is GTSNPN and CDR2 is SVGIG (reference sequence).

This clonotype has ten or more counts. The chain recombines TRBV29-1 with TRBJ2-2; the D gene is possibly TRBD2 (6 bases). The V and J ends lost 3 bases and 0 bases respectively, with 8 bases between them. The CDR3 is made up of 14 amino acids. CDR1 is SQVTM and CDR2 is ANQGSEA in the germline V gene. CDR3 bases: TGCAGCGTTGAGCGGGAACCGAACACCGGGGAGCTGTTTTTT. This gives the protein CSVEREPNTGELFF.

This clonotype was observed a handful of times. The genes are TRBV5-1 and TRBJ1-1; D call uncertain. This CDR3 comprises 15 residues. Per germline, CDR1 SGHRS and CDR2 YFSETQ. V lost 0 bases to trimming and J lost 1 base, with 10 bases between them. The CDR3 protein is CASSLGVGWNTEAFF. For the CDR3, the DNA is TGCGCCAGCAGCTTGGGTGTAGGGTGGAACACTGAAGCTTTCTTT.

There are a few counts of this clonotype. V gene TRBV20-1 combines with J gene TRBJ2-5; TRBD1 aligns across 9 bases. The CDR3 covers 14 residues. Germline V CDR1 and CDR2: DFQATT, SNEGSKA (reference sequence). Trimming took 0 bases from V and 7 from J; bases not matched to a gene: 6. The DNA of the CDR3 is TGCAGTGCTAGAGATCCGGGACAGGGTAGGACCCAGTACTTC. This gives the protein CSARDPGQGRTQYF.